The TCR beta chain under discussion was sequenced for a study of identical twins. Study results and limitations: Fewer insertions marked abundant cord blood beta clonotypes; young adult naive trended weakly, memory not at all. The same donors were not followed; conclusions instead depended on cross-sectional statistical analysis.

A universal primer site arose from template switching, and cDNA bore unique molecular identifiers. TCRdb used MiXCR to reprocess the 5' RACE reads, holding one entry per CDR3 protein. The data show about 520,000 distinct CDR3 sequences, roughly a fifth seen once. V gave up 1 base and J gave up 2 bases; unmatched junction bases: 4. Germline V gene lookup returns CDR1 SEHNR and CDR2 FQNEAQ (reference sequence). CDR3 size: 15 residues. This clonotype was seen a handful of times. Its antigen remains unknown. The sample was also linked to a second study, of T cells expressing NK-cell markers. That report notes: Sorted CD3+CD56-NKG2C+, CD3+CD56+NKG2C+ and CD3+CD56+NKG2C- T cells supplied the TCR beta repertoires.

This TCR was recovered from a woman aged 18 to 35 in good health. The chain combines TRBV7-9 with TRBJ1-2, with 7 bases aligning to TRBD1. The sequencing sample was made of CD4+ T cells sorted from blood. For the CDR3, the DNA is TGTGCCAGCAGCTTAGAAAGGGGACAGAACTATGGCTACACCTTC. Its translation is CASSLERGQNYGYTF.